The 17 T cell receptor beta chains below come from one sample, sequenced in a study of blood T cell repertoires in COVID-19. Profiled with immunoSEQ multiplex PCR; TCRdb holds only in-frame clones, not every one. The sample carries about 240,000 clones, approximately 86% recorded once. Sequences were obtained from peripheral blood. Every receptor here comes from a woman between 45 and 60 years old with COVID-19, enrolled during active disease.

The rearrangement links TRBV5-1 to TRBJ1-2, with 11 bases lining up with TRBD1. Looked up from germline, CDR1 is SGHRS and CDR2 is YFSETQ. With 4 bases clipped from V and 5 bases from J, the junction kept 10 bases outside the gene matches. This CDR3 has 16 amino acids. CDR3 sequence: CASSTRTGGLVYGYTF. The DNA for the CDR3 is TGCGCCAGCAGCACCCGGACAGGGGGCCTAGTTTATGGCTACACCTTC.

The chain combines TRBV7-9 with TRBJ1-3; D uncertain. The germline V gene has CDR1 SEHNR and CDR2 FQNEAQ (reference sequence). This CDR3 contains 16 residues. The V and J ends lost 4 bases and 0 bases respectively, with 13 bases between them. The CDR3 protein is CASSSNAVISGNTIYF. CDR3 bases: TGTGCCAGCAGCTCGAATGCGGTCATCTCTGGAAACACCATATATTTT.

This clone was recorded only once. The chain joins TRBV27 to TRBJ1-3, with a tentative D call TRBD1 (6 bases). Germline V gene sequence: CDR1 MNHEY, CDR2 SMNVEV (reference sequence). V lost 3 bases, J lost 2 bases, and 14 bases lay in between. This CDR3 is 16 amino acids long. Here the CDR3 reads CASSFTGTNPGNTIYF. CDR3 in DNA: TGTGCCAGCAGTTTTACAGGGACTAACCCTGGAAACACCATATATTTT.

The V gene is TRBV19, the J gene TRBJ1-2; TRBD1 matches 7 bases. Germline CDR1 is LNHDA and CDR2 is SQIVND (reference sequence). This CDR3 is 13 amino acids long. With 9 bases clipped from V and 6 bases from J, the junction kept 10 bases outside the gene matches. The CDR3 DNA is TGTGCCAGAATGGGACAGTCTGGGGATGGCTACACCTTC. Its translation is CARMGQSGDGYTF.

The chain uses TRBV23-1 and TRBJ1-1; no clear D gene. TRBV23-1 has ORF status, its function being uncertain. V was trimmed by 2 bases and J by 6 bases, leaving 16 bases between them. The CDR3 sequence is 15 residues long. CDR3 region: CASSQKWAVGPEAFF. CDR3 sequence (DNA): TGCGCCAGCAGTCAAAAATGGGCCGTTGGGCCTGAAGCTTTCTTT.

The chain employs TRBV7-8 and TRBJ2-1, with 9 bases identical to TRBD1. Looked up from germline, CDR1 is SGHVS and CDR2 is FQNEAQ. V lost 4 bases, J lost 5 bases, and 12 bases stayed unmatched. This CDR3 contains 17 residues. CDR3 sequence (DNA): TGTGCCAGCAGCTCTCTGACCAGGACAGGGGTTGACAATGAGCAGTTCTTC. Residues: CASSSLTRTGVDNEQFF. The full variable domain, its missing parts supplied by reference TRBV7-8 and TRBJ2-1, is GAGVSQSPRYKVAKRGQDVALRCDPISGHVSLFWYQQALGQGPEFLTYFQNEAQLDKSGLPSDRFFAERPEGSVSTLKIQRTQQEDSAVYLCASSSLTRTGVDNEQFFGPGTRLTVL.

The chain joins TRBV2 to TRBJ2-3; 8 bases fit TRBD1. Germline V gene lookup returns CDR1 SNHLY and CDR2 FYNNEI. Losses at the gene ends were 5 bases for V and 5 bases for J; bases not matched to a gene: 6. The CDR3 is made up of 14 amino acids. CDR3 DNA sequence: TGTGCCAGCAGTCAGGACAGGGTGGTAGATACGCAGTATTTT. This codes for CASSQDRVVDTQYF.

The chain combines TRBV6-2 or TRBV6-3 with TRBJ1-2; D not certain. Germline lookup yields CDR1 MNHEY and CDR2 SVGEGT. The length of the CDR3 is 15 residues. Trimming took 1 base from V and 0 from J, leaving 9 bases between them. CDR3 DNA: TGTGCCAGCAGTTACTTTAGCTGGTCTAACTATGGCTACACCTTC. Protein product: CASSYFSWSNYGYTF.

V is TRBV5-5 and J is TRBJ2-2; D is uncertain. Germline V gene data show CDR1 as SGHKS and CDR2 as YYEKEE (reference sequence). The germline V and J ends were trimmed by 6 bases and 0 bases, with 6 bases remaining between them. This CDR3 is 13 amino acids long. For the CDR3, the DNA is TGTGCCAGCATCAGTACGAACACCGGGGAGCTGTTTTTT. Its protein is CASISTNTGELFF.

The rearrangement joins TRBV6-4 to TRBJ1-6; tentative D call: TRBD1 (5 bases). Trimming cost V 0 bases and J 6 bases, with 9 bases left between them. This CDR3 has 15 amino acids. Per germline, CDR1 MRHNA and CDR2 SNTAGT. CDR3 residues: CASSDSMGGNSPLHF. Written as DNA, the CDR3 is TGTGCCAGCAGTGACTCTATGGGGGGTAATTCACCCCTCCACTTT.

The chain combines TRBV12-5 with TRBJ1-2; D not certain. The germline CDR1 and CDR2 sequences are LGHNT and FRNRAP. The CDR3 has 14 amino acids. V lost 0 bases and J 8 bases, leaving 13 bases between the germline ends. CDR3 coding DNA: TGTGCTAGTGGTTTGGTACTCCCCGCGGGAGGCTACACCTTC. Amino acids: CASGLVLPAGGYTF.

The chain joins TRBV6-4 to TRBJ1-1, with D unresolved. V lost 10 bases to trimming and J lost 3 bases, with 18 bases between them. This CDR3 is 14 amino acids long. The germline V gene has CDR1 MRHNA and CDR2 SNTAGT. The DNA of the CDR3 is TGTGCCACCCGACGGGGTTTTTTGGACACTGAAGCTTTCTTT. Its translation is CATRRGFLDTEAFF.

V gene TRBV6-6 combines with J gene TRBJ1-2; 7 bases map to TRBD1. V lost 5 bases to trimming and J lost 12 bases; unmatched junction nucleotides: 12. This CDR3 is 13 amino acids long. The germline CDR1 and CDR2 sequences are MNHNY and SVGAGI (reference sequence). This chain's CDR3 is CASSRDSRESHTF. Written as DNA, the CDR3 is TGTGCCAGCAGTCGGGACAGCCGAGAGAGCCACACCTTC.

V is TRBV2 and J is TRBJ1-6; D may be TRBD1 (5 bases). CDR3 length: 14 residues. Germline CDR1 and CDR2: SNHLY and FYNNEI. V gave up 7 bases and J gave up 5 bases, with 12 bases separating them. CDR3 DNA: TGTGCCAGCACCGGAGCAGGGAATAATTCACCCCTCCACTTT. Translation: CASTGAGNNSPLHF.

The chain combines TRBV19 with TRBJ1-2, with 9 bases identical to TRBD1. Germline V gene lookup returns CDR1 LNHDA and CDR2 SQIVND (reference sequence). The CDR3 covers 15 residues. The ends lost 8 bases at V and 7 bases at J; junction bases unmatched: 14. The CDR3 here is CASGRTGVPAFGYTF. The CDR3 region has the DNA TGTGCCAGTGGGAGGACAGGGGTGCCGGCTTTTGGCTACACCTTC.

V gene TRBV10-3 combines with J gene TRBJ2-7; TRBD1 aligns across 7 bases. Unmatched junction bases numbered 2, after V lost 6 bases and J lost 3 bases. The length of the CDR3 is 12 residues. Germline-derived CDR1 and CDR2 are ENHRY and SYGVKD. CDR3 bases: TGTGCCATCAGCCGGGACAGCTACGAGCAGTACTTC. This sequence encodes CAISRDSYEQYF.

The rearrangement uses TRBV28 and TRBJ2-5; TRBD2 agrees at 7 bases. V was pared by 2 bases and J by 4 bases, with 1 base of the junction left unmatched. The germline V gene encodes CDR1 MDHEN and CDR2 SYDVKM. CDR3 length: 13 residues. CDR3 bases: TGTGCCAGCAGTTTAGTAGCGGGAGAGACCCAGTACTTC. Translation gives CASSLVAGETQYF.